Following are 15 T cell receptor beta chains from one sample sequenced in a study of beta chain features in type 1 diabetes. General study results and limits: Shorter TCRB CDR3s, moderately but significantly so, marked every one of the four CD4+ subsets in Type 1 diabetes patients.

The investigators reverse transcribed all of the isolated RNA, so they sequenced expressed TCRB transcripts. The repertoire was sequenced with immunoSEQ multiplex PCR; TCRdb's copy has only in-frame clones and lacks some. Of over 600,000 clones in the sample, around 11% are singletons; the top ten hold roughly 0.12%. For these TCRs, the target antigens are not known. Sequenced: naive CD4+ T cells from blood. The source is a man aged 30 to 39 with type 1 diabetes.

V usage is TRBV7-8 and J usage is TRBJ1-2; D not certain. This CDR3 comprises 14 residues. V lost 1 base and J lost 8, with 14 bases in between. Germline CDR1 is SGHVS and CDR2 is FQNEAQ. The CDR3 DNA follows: TGTGCCAGCAGCTTAGGGGCAAGCTCGAGCGGCTACACCTTC. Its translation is CASSLGASSSGYTF.

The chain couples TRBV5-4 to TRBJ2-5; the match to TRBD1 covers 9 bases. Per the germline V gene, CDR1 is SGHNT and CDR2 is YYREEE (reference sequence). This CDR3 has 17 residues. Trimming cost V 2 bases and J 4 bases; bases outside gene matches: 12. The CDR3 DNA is TGTGCCAGCAGCTTTGACCTGACAGGGGGTGGAGGAGAGACCCAGTACTTC. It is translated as CASSFDLTGGGGETQYF.

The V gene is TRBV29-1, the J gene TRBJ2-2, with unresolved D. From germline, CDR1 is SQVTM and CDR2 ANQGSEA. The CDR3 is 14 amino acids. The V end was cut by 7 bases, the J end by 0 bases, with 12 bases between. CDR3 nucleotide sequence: TGCAGCGCTAACACATATGCGAACACCGGGGAGCTGTTTTTT. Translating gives CSANTYANTGELFF.

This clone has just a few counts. In DNA form, the CDR3 reads TGTGCCAGCTCACCTCAGAAGTTTAATCAGCCCCAGCATTTT. Protein sequence: CASSPQKFNQPQHF. The rearrangement links TRBV18 to TRBJ1-5, with D unclear. The V gene's germline CDR1 is KGHSH and CDR2 LQKENI. The CDR3 is made up of 14 amino acids. Trimming pared 3 bases from V and 4 bases from J, leaving 10 bases between.

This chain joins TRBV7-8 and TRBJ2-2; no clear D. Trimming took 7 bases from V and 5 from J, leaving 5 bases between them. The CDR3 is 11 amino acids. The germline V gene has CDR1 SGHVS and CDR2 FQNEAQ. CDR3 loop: CASTQTGELFF. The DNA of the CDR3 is TGTGCCAGCACCCAAACCGGGGAGCTGTTTTTT.

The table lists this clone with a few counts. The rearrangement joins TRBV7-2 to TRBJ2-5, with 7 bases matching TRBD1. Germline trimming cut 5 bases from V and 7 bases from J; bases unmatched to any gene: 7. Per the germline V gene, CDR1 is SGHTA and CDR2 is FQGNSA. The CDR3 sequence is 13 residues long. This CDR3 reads CASSQGTVGTQYF. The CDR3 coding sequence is TGTGCCAGCAGCCAGGGGACAGTGGGGACCCAGTACTTC.

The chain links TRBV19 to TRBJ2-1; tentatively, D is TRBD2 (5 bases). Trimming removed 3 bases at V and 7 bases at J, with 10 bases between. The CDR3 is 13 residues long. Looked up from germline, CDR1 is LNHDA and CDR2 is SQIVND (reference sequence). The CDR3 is CASSIFGENEQFF. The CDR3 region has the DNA TGTGCCAGTAGTATTTTCGGGGAAAATGAGCAGTTCTTC.

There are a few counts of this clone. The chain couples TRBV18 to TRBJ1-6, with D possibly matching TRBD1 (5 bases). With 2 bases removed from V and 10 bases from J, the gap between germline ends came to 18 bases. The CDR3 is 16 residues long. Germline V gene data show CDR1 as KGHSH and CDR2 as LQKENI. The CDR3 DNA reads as TGTGCCAGCTCACCATGGTTGACGGACATGAGATCACCCCTCCACTTT. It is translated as CASSPWLTDMRSPLHF.

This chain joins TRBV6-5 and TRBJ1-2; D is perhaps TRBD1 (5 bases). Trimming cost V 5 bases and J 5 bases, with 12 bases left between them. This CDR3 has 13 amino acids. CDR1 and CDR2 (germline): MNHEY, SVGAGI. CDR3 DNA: TGTGCCAGCAGTGCAGGGACTCCGTATGGCTACACCTTC. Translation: CASSAGTPYGYTF.

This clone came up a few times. This chain's CDR3 is CAISKAPGTSGGGTDTQYF. CDR3 bases: TGTGCCATCAGCAAAGCCCCTGGGACTAGCGGGGGGGGCACAGATACGCAGTATTTT. This rearrangement joins TRBV10-3 to TRBJ2-3; 16 bases line up with TRBD2. The CDR3 consists of 19 residues. Trimming at V came to 6 bases and at J to 1 base, leaving 10 bases not matched to a gene. The germline CDR1 and CDR2 sequences are ENHRY and SYGVKD.

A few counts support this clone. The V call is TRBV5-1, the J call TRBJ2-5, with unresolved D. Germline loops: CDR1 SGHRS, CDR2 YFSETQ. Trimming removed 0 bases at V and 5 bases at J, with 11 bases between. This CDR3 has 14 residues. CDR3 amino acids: CASSLDGSRETQYF. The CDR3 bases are TGCGCCAGCAGCTTGGATGGCTCGAGGGAGACCCAGTACTTC.

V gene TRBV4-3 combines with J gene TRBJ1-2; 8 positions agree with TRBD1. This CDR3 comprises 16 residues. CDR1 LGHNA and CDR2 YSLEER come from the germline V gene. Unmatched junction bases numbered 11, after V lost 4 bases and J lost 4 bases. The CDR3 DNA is TGCGCCAGCAGCCCCGCTGAAGGACAGGGCGTCTATGGCTACACCTTC. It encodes CASSPAEGQGVYGYTF.

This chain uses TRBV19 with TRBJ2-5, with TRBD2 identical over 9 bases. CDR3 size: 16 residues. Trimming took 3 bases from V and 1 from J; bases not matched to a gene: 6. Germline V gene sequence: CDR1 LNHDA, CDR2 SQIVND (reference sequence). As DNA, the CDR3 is TGTGCCAGTAGTATCGGGAATAGCGGGGGCCAAGAGACCCAGTACTTC. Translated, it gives CASSIGNSGGQETQYF. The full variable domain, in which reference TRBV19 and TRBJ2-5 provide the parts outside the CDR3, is DGGITQSPKYLFRKEGQNVTLSCEQNLNHDAMYWYRQDPGQGLRLIYYSQIVNDFQKGDIAEGYSVSREKKESFPLTVTSAQKNPTAFYLCASSIGNSGGQETQYFGPGTRLLVL.

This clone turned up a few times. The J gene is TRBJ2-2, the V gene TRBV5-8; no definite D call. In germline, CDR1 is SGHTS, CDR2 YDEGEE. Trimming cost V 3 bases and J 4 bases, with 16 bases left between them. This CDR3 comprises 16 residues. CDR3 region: CASSYWVAESTGELFF. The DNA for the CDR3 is TGTGCCAGCAGCTACTGGGTAGCAGAAAGCACCGGGGAGCTGTTTTTT.

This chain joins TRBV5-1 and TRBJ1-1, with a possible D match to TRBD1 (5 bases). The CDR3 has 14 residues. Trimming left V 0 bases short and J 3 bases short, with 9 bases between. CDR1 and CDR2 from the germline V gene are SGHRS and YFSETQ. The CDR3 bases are TGCGCCAGCAGCTTGGTAGGGGATGACACTGAAGCTTTCTTT. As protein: CASSLVGDDTEAFF.